Listed here are 22 T cell receptor beta chains from one sample, sequenced in a study of blood T cell repertoires in COVID-19. Sequencing used immunoSEQ multiplex PCR; TCRdb keeps in-frame clones, though not all of them. This sample has approximately 82,000 clones; roughly 80% occur once, and the top ten carry around a third. What was sequenced was peripheral blood. The receptors here all came from a woman in her 70s with acute or convalescent COVID-19.

This sequence joins TRBV29-1 and TRBJ1-5; D is perhaps TRBD1 (6 bases). Germline CDR1 SQVTM, CDR2 ANQGSEA. V was pared by 4 bases and J by 3 bases, with 10 bases between. The CDR3 spans 13 residues. As DNA, the CDR3 is TGCAGCGTTGGCCGGACAGCCAATCAGCCCCAGCATTTT. Its protein product is CSVGRTANQPQHF.

This clone has at least ten counts. The gene calls are TRBV7-9 and TRBJ2-1, with a weak D call TRBD1 (5 bases). The CDR3 has 11 amino acids. Trimming left V 5 bases short and J 6 bases short, with 5 bases between. Per the germline V gene, CDR1 is SEHNR and CDR2 is FQNEAQ (reference sequence). The CDR3 loop reads CASSGANEQFF. The CDR3 DNA is TGTGCCAGCAGCGGGGCCAATGAGCAGTTCTTC.

J is TRBJ1-2 and V is TRBV30, with a tentative D call TRBD1 (5 bases). CDR3 size: 13 residues. Trimming removed 1 base at V and 8 bases at J, with 14 bases between. CDR1 and CDR2 (germline): GTSNPN, SVGIG (reference sequence). CDR3 protein: CAWSAQGNTGYTF. For the CDR3, the DNA is TGTGCCTGGAGTGCGCAGGGTAACACCGGCTACACCTTC.

This clone appeared a single time. The genes are TRBV6-5 and TRBJ1-6; 8 nucleotides line up with TRBD1. The CDR3 contains 14 residues. Germline trimming cut 6 bases from V and 10 bases from J; bases unmatched to any gene: 8. The germline V gene encodes CDR1 MNHEY and CDR2 SVGAGI. The CDR3, as DNA: TGTGCCAGCAGCCGGGACAGGAACGGATCACCCCTCCACTTT. Translating it yields CASSRDRNGSPLHF.

This chain uses TRBV3-1 (or the pseudogene TRBV3-2) with TRBJ1-3; unclear D gene. The CDR3 contains 14 residues. Trimming cost V 4 bases and J 0 bases, with 7 bases left between them. Looked up from germline, CDR1 is LGHDT and CDR2 is YNNKEL (reference sequence). CDR3 nucleotides: TGTGCCAGCAGCCCGCGCCACTCTGGAAACACCATATATTTT. Encoded protein: CASSPRHSGNTIYF.

The V call is TRBV7-3, the J call TRBJ2-3; TRBD2 aligns across 7 bases. Germline V lookup: CDR1 SGHTA, CDR2 FQGTGA. The CDR3 has 15 amino acids. V shed 2 bases and J 1 base; nucleotides not matched to a gene: 3. CDR3 nucleotide sequence: TGTGCCAGCAGCTTACGCGGGGGAGGCACAGATACGCAGTATTTT. It yields the protein CASSLRGGGTDTQYF.

Only one count was recorded for this clone. In nucleotides, the CDR3 is TGTGCCACCAGCAGAGATTCCTGGGGCGGAGGGGAGCTGTTTTTT. Translated: CATSRDSWGGGELFF. The chain joins TRBV15 to TRBJ2-2; tentative D call: TRBD1 (5 bases). The CDR3 extends over 15 amino acids. V lost 0 bases and J 8 bases, leaving 13 bases between the germline ends. CDR1 is LNHNV and CDR2 is YYDKDF in the germline V gene (reference sequence).

In its sample, this clone was seen a few times. The CDR3 loop reads CASSLTGTPYEQYF. The CDR3 DNA sequence: TGTGCCAGCAGCTTAACTGGGACACCGTACGAGCAGTACTTC. This rearrangement joins TRBV5-6 to TRBJ2-7; tentatively, D is TRBD1 (6 bases). The CDR3 is 14 residues long. V was pared by 2 bases and J by 4 bases, with 13 bases between. Germline CDR1 SGHDT, CDR2 YYEEEE.

This clone was found a few times. The rearrangement joins TRBV3-1 (or the pseudogene TRBV3-2) to TRBJ1-6; 8 bases line up with TRBD1. The germline V gene encodes CDR1 LGHDT and CDR2 YNNKEL (reference sequence). The CDR3 sequence is 14 residues long. V gave up 3 bases and J gave up 10 bases; unmatched junction bases: 5. In nucleotides, the CDR3 is TGTGCCAGCAGCCATGGACAGGGCCGGTCACCCCTCCACTTT. It codes for CASSHGQGRSPLHF.

This chain links TRBV29-1 with TRBJ1-2; 12 bases fit TRBD1. Germline values: CDR1 SQVTM, CDR2 ANQGSEA. Unmatched junction bases numbered 7, after V lost 4 bases and J lost 4 bases. This CDR3 has 15 amino acids. Here the CDR3 reads CSVATGTGGSYGYTF. The CDR3 DNA is TGCAGCGTTGCCACCGGGACAGGGGGCTCCTATGGCTACACCTTC.

The chain carries TRBV7-9 and TRBJ1-6; 8 positions agree with TRBD1. This CDR3 spans 14 amino acids. Germline trimming cut 5 bases from V and 5 bases from J; bases unmatched to any gene: 2. The germline V gene has CDR1 SEHNR and CDR2 FQNEAQ (reference sequence). CDR3 sequence (DNA): TGTGCCAGCAGCAAGACAGGGGATAATTCACCCCTCCACTTT. Amino acids: CASSKTGDNSPLHF.

This clone was counted a single time. V and J are TRBV5-4 and TRBJ2-7, with D possibly matching TRBD1 (6 bases). V lost 0 bases, J lost 7 bases, and 14 bases lay in between. CDR1 is SGHNT and CDR2 is YYREEE in the germline V gene (reference sequence). The CDR3 runs 14 residues. In DNA form, the CDR3 reads TGTGCCAGCAGCTTGGCCCACAGGGCCTTGGAGCAGTACTTC. This sequence encodes CASSLAHRALEQYF.

J is TRBJ1-2 and V is TRBV30; D is possibly TRBD1 (5 bases). This CDR3 has 12 residues. V was clipped by 4 bases and J by 4 bases, with 10 bases between them. The germline V gene has CDR1 GTSNPN and CDR2 SVGIG (reference sequence). In DNA form, the CDR3 reads TGTGCCTGGACAAACACAGGCTATGGCTACACCTTC. Translation gives CAWTNTGYGYTF.

This clone was counted a few times. The CDR3 loop reads CASSQAIYYEQYF. The CDR3 nucleotides are TGTGCCAGCAGCCAAGCAATCTACTACGAGCAGTACTTC. The gene calls are TRBV3-1 (or the pseudogene TRBV3-2) and TRBJ2-7; D uncertain. The CDR3 consists of 13 residues. Deletions cut 1 base from V and 3 bases from J, with 7 bases between. Germline CDR1 and CDR2: LGHDT and YNNKEL (reference sequence).

This rearrangement joins TRBV5-4 to TRBJ2-2; 14 bases match TRBD2. This CDR3 has 17 residues. Trimming removed 0 bases from V and 3 bases from J; junction bases left unmatched: 1. Germline loops: CDR1 SGHNT, CDR2 YYREEE (reference sequence). The CDR3 DNA follows: TGTGCCAGCAGCTTGGGGGGACTAGCGGGAGACACCGGGGAGCTGTTTTTT. This encodes CASSLGGLAGDTGELFF. The entire variable domain, with the rest obtained from reference TRBV5-4 and TRBJ2-2, is as follows: ETGVTQSPTHLIKTRGQQVTLRCSSQSGHNTVSWYQQALGQGPQFIFQYYREEENGRGNFPPRFSGLQFPNYSSELNVNALELDDSALYLCASSLGGLAGDTGELFFGEGSRLTVL.

V is TRBV7-9 and J is TRBJ2-3, with D perhaps TRBD2 (6 bases). The CDR3 totals 15 residues. Germline-derived CDR1 and CDR2 are SEHNR and FQNEAQ (reference sequence). The ends were cut back, 2 bases at V and 8 bases at J, with 17 bases in the middle. CDR3 nucleotides: TGTGCCAGCAGCTTACTACCGGGACTTTCGAGTACGCAGTATTTT. This codes for CASSLLPGLSSTQYF.

V is TRBV5-6 and J is TRBJ1-6; D gene ambiguous. The CDR3 has 15 residues. Trimming took 4 bases from V and 6 from J, leaving 14 bases between them. From germline, CDR1 is SGHDT and CDR2 YYEEEE. This CDR3 is CASSPLERSNSPLHF. CDR3 coding DNA: TGTGCCAGCAGCCCTCTGGAGAGGTCTAATTCACCCCTCCACTTT. Filled out from reference TRBV5-6 and TRBJ1-6, the complete variable domain reads DAGVTQSPTHLIKTRGQQVTLRCSPKSGHDTVSWYQQALGQGPQFIFQYYEEEERQRGNFPDRFSGHQFPNYSSELNVNALLLGDSALYLCASSPLERSNSPLHFGNGTRLTVT.

CDR3 region: CASSETGGYGYTF. For the CDR3, the DNA is TGTGCCAGCAGCGAGACAGGGGGCTATGGCTACACCTTC. The genes are TRBV2 and TRBJ1-2; TRBD1 agrees at 9 bases. Germline CDR1 reads SNHLY; CDR2 reads FYNNEI. V lost 6 bases, J lost 4 bases, and 3 bases stayed unmatched. CDR3 size: 13 residues.

V gene TRBV28 combines with J gene TRBJ1-4; no clear D gene. The V gene's germline CDR1 is MDHEN and CDR2 SYDVKM. The CDR3 is made up of 16 amino acids. V gave up 6 bases and J gave up 6 bases, with 20 bases separating them. The CDR3 nucleotides are TGTGCCAGCAGACCCACGCCCGGGTTTTGGGATGAAAAACTGTTTTTT. This codes for CASRPTPGFWDEKLFF.

The J gene is TRBJ2-3, the V gene TRBV9; tentative D call: TRBD2 (5 bases). The CDR3 consists of 12 residues. V was shortened by 2 bases and J by 5 bases, with 6 bases between the two germline ends. Germline lookup yields CDR1 SGDLS and CDR2 YYNGEE. In DNA form, the CDR3 reads TGTGCCAGCAGCGTCAGCGGAGATACGCAGTATTTT. It specifies CASSVSGDTQYF.

The chain carries TRBV21-1 and TRBJ2-3; the DNA was not compared with TRBD2, the D call given in the table. TRBV21-1 is a pseudogene. The CDR3 has 16 amino acids. The CDR3 protein is CASSKASCTPTDTQYF. Here the CDR3 DNA reads TGTGCCAGCAGCAAGGCTAGTTGTACTCCTACAGATACGCAGTATTTT.

The chain is built from TRBV5-1 and TRBJ1-2; 9 positions match TRBD1. CDR3 length: 11 residues. Germline CDR1 reads SGHRS; CDR2 reads YFSETQ. V trimming: 4 bases; J trimming: 11 bases; junction bases outside the gene matches: 3. This CDR3 is CASSPGQGYTF. CDR3 coding DNA: TGCGCCAGCAGCCCGGGACAGGGATACACCTTC.